This T cell receptor beta chain emerged from a study of T cell responses to AZD1222 COVID-19 vaccine. Study-wide points: Sampling that yielded the repertoires occurred only after the peak T cell response. Seropositive at baseline were only a handful of AZD1222 recipients.

Trimming took off 3 bases at V and 1 base at J, with 12 bases between the two ends. CDR1 is MDHEN and CDR2 is SYDVKM in the germline V gene. The CDR3 totals 15 residues. As regards this clone: The antigen is not known.

The table came from immunoSEQ multiplex PCR; TCRdb's copy has only in-frame clones and leaves some out. The sample shows approximately 100,000 clones, less than 95% of them seen only once. The analysis combined second doses at about 4 or about 12 weeks. The rearrangement links TRBV28 to TRBJ1-2; no reliable D call. The sample consisted of peripheral blood, taken 28 days after the second AZD1222 dose. The sequence derives from an adult who received the AZD1222 COVID-19 vaccine. The CDR3 sequence is CASSLGLRLNYGYTF. CDR3 DNA sequence: TGTGCCAGCAGTTTGGGGTTACGACTTAACTATGGCTACACCTTC.